The rows below give T cell receptor beta chains drawn from one sample of a study of PD-1 blockade in classical Hodgkin lymphoma. The assay was immunoSEQ multiplex PCR, and TCRdb's table has in-frame clones only and misses some. The table lists under 30,000 clones, around four fifths of them singletons, with around 6.2% in the top ten. Sequenced here: peripheral blood mononuclear cells (PBMCs), sampled before the fourth cycle of nivolumab. These receptors originate from a human donor with classical Hodgkin lymphoma. The CDR3 runs from the conserved cysteine through the conserved F or W. The D gene is left open where the match is weak. A clone size is listed for some rows: how often the clone was seen (once, few, many), or a class if it is expanded.

cdr3_length	v_call	clone_size	j_call	d_call	cdr3_aa	cdr3_nt
12	TRBV7-9	.	TRBJ2-1	.	CASSLSEYEQFF	TGTGCCAGCAGCTTATCTGAGTATGAGCAGTTCTTC
15	TRBV12-5	.	TRBJ2-7	TRBD1	CASGLTIDRAYEQYF	TGTGCTAGTGGTTTGACTATAGACAGGGCTTACGAGCAGTACTTC
15	TRBV7-6	few	TRBJ1-2	.	CASSLDGYGNYGYTF	TGTGCCAGCAGCTTAGACGGATATGGGAACTATGGCTACACCTTC
14	TRBV5-1	.	TRBJ2-3	.	CASVRGGSTDTQYF	TGCGCCAGCGTTAGGGGGGGTAGCACAGATACGCAGTATTTT
13	TRBV30	once	TRBJ1-5	.	CAWRSGGNQPQHF	TGTGCCTGGAGATCGGGAGGCAATCAGCCCCAGCATTTT
15	TRBV7-9	once	TRBJ1-2	TRBD1	CASRNLRGREGGYTF	TGTGCCAGCAGGAACCTCAGGGGGCGGGAGGGTGGCTACACCTTC
14	TRBV5-8	.	TRBJ1-2	.	CASSLRQSDYGYTF	TGTGCCAGCAGCTTGAGGCAGAGCGACTATGGCTACACCTTC
15	TRBV28	.	TRBJ1-1	.	CASPPRDKAPTEAFF	TGTGCCAGCCCGCCGAGGGACAAAGCCCCCACTGAAGCTTTCTTT
11	TRBV13	.	TRBJ2-3	.	CASAATDTQYF	TGTGCCAGCGCCGCCACAGATACGCAGTATTTT
15	TRBV6-5	few	TRBJ2-7	.	CASSYSGSGSYEQYF	TGTGCCAGCAGTTACTCGGGAAGTGGATCCTACGAGCAGTACTTC
13	TRBV4-3	few	TRBJ1-4	TRBD1	CASSQGDREKLFF	TGCGCCAGCAGCCAAGGGGACAGGGAAAAACTGTTTTTT
14	TRBV4-3	.	TRBJ2-7	.	CASSLRDGGYEQYF	TGCGCCAGCAGCCTTAGGGACGGAGGATACGAGCAGTACTTC
17	TRBV11-2	once	TRBJ1-1	TRBD1	CASSFPGTGGSNTEAFF	TGTGCCAGCAGCTTCCCCGGGACAGGGGGCTCGAACACTGAAGCTTTCTTT
14	TRBV7-9	few	TRBJ1-5	.	CASSLEDGDQPQHF	TGTGCCAGCAGCTTAGAGGACGGAGATCAGCCCCAGCATTTT
14	TRBV7-9	.	TRBJ1-2	.	CASSPEAEARGYTF	TGTGCCAGCAGTCCTGAAGCAGAGGCTCGGGGCTACACCTTC
13	TRBV29-1	.	TRBJ2-7	.	CSVGRRSSYEQYF	TGCAGCGTAGGCCGACGGAGCTCCTACGAGCAGTACTTC
14	TRBV18	.	TRBJ2-3	.	CASSQLDGTDTQYF	TGTGCCAGCTCACAATTGGACGGGACGGATACGCAGTATTTT
14	TRBV4-3	.	TRBJ2-2	.	CASSQQGGTGELFF	TGCGCCAGCAGCCAACAGGGGGGCACCGGGGAGCTGTTTTTT
14	TRBV28	once	TRBJ1-3	.	CASSLRPAGNTIYF	TGTGCCAGCAGTTTAAGGCCCGCTGGAAACACCATATATTTT
14	TRBV4-3	.	TRBJ2-7	TRBD2	CASSQTTGGYEQYF	TGCGCCAGCAGCCAAACGACCGGGGGGTACGAGCAGTACTTC
12	TRBV9	.	TRBJ1-2	.	CASSVRGDGYTF	TGTGCCAGCAGCGTACGAGGGGACGGCTACACCTTC
16	TRBV7-2	.	TRBJ2-2	.	CASSRVVARNTGELFF	TGTGCCAGCAGCCGAGTGGTAGCCCGGAACACCGGGGAGCTGTTTTTT
13	TRBV5-1	.	TRBJ1-2	.	CASSFSGDYGYTF	TGCGCCAGCAGCTTTTCAGGGGACTATGGCTACACCTTC
16	TRBV19	.	TRBJ1-3	TRBD1	CASSRTGGSSGNTIYF	TGTGCCAGTAGTCGGACAGGGGGGTCCTCTGGAAACACCATATATTTT